This TCR beta chain was captured in a study of blood T cell repertoires in COVID-19. Background on the study: PBMCs, B-cell-depleted T cells, or T cells provided the cDNA or gDNA that made up the material.

The V segment lost 4 bases and the J segment 2 bases; nucleotides outside the gene matches: 13. Germline assignment: CDR1 LNHDA and CDR2 SQIVND (reference sequence). This CDR3 region has 19 residues. Profiling relied on immunoSEQ multiplex PCR, and the TCRdb table lists in-frame clones only, not all of them. The sample has approximately 45,000 clones; around 86% are singletons. The V gene is TRBV19, the J gene TRBJ2-5; 13 bases are a match to TRBD2. Sequencing was carried out using peripheral blood. The sequence came from a human donor in a cohort sampled during active COVID-19. The CDR3 DNA is TGTGCCAGTAGTAGGTCCGGGACTAGCGGGATTGGGGGGCAAGAGACCCAGTACTTC. Translation: CASSRSGTSGIGGQETQYF.